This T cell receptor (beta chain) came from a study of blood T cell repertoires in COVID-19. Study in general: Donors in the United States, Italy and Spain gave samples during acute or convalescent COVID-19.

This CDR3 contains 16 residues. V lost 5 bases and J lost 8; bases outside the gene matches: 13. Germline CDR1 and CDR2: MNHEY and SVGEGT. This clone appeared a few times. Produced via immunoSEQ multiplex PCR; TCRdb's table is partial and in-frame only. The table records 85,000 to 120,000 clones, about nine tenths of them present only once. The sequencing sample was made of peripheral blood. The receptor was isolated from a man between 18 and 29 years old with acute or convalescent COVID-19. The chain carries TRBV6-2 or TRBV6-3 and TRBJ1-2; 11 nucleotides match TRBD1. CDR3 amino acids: CASSLAPGQGAYGYTF. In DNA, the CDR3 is TGTGCCAGCAGTCTAGCCCCAGGACAGGGGGCTTACGGCTACACCTTC.